Listed below are T cell receptor beta chains from one sample, sequenced in a study of blood T cells in healthy people across ages. TCRdb called the 5' RACE reads again in MiXCR, with one record for every CDR3 protein. The table shows around 2 million distinct CDR3 sequences, with around 42% occurring only once. Sequenced: blood. The receptors here all came from a human donor in good health. Each CDR3 is given with its conserved first and last residue. Fields, in order: CDR3 length, J gene, V gene, clone size, D gene, CDR3 DNA, CDR3 protein. A D gene is named only where the DNA matches it firmly. Size is omitted from some rows. Given values are once, few, many or a class for expanded clones.

15,TRBJ2-3,TRBV4-3,few,.,TGCGCCAGCAGCCAAGTTAGGCGTGGCACAGATACGCAGTATTTT,CASSQVRRGTDTQYF
17,TRBJ2-1,TRBV18,.,.,TGTGCCAGCTCACCCAATAATCCCGGGGGCGGATACAATGAGCAGTTCTTC,CASSPNNPGGGYNEQFF
14,TRBJ2-3,TRBV12-3/TRBV12-4,.,.,TGTGCCAGCAGTTTCGACGGAACCCGGAGAGTGCAGTATTTT,CASSFDGTRRVQYF
13,TRBJ1-6,TRBV20-1,once,TRBD1,TGCAGTGCGGGACAGGGGGATAGTTCACCCCTCCACTTT,CSAGQGDSSPLHF
14,TRBJ2-3,TRBV15,.,.,TGTGCCACCAGCAGCGGGGGGCGCACAGATATGCAGTATTTT,CATSSGGRTDMQYF
17,TRBJ1-2,TRBV15,.,TRBD1,TGTGCCACCAGCATCTTAGGGGGACAGTTCAAACTCTATGGCTACACCTTC,CATSILGGQFKLYGYTF
13,TRBJ1-1,TRBV4-3,few,.,TGCGCCAGCAGCCAAGACTGGCTCACTGAAGCTTTCTTT,CASSQDWLTEAFF
12,TRBJ2-5,TRBV20-1,.,.,TGCAGTGCTAGTGCAGCCCAGGAGACCCAGTACTTC,CSASAAQETQYF
14,TRBJ1-1,TRBV9,.,.,TGTGCCAGCAAACGGACACCTGAGAACACTGAAGCTTTCTTT,CASKRTPENTEAFF
13,TRBJ2-1,TRBV6-4,.,.,TGTACCAGCAGTGACTCGACAGAGTCTGAGCAGTTCTTC,CTSSDSTESEQFF
15,TRBJ2-2,TRBV7-2,.,TRBD2,TGTGCCAGCAGCTCCCGACTAGCTCACACCGGGGAGCTGTTTTTT,CASSSRLAHTGELFF
16,TRBJ2-1,TRBV4-3,few,.,TGCGCCAGCAGCCAAGGTGGTGGGGAACCGTTGCATGAGCAGTTCTTC,CASSQGGGEPLHEQFF
20,TRBJ2-3,TRBV7-2,.,TRBD2,TGTGCCAGCAGCCCCGAGCCGGGACTAGCGGGGGTATCGAGCACAGATACGCAGTATTTT,CASSPEPGLAGVSSTDTQYF
12,TRBJ1-2,TRBV29-1,.,TRBD1,TGCAGCGTAGGGGTAGGGGGCATCCGATACACCTTC,CSVGVGGIRYTF
16,TRBJ2-7,TRBV5-6,many,.,TGTGCCAGCAGCTTATGGGGGGTACTGAACTCCTACGAGCAGTACTTC,CASSLWGVLNSYEQYF
12,TRBJ1-6,TRBV20-1,.,.,TGCAGTGCAGGGGGGAATAATTCACCCCTCCACTTT,CSAGGNNSPLHF
15,TRBJ2-2,TRBV12-3/TRBV12-4,.,.,TGTGCCAGCAGTCCGCAGACAGGAAACACCGGGGAGCTGTTTTTT,CASSPQTGNTGELFF
16,TRBJ2-1,TRBV9,.,.,TGTGCCAGCAGCGTAGTCTCGGATGGCGGTCACAATGAGCAGTTCTTC,CASSVVSDGGHNEQFF
16,TRBJ2-7,TRBV4-3,.,.,TGCGCCAGCAGCCCAGACGGCTGGGACGGATCCTACGAGCAGTACTTC,CASSPDGWDGSYEQYF
13,TRBJ2-1,TRBV7-2,.,.,TGTGCCAGCAGCTTACAAGGGGGGGGACAGCAGTTCTTC,CASSLQGGGQQFF
13,TRBJ2-5,TRBV6-5,.,.,TGTGCCAGCAGTTACAACTCCGGAGAGACCCAGTACTTC,CASSYNSGETQYF
13,TRBJ2-1,TRBV7-9,.,TRBD1,TGTGCCAGCAGTCTCACACTCGACAGGGGATGGTTCTTC,CASSLTLDRGWFF
16,TRBJ1-2,TRBV7-2,.,.,TGTGCCAGCAGCTCTGAAAGGACGCCGGACGGCTATGGCTACACCTTC,CASSSERTPDGYGYTF
14,TRBJ1-2,TRBV28,.,TRBD1,TGTGCCAGCAGAAATTCGGGACAGGTCTATGGCTACACCTTC,CASRNSGQVYGYTF
15,TRBJ2-7,TRBV9,once,.,TGTGCCGGCAGCGTAGGAGGGGGCTCTTTCTACGAGCAGTACTTC,CAGSVGGGSFYEQYF
16,TRBJ2-1,TRBV4-3,.,.,TGCGCCAGCAGCCAAGATCGGGCTAACTCCTACAATGAGCAGTTCTTC,CASSQDRANSYNEQFF
14,TRBJ2-1,TRBV6-2/TRBV6-3,few,.,TGTGCCACTCTACAGGGCGGTTGGGGCAATGAGCAGTTCTTC,CATLQGGWGNEQFF